The rows below give T cell receptor beta chains drawn from one sample of a study of blood T cells in healthy people across ages. MiXCR was run by TCRdb on the 5' RACE reads, yielding one entry per CDR3 protein. The sample includes over a million distinct CDR3 sequences, approximately 26% of them seen just once. These data also featured in a second study, about T cells of mothers and their children.

Sequenced material: blood. These receptors originate from a girl aged 2 to 10 in good health. Each CDR3 is given with its conserved first and last residue. Each record gives: clone size, V gene, D gene, J gene, CDR3 DNA, CDR3 protein. D genes are given only for firm matches. Rows give clone size only sometimes, using once, few, many, or a class for an expanded clone.

clone_size: few
v_call: TRBV12-5
d_call: .
j_call: TRBJ2-2
cdr3_nt: TGTGCTTATGGTAAACGGGAGACGAACACCGGGGAGCTGTTTTTT
cdr3_aa: CAYGKRETNTGELFF

clone_size: .
v_call: TRBV3-1
d_call: .
j_call: TRBJ2-1
cdr3_nt: TGTGCCAGCAGCCCCCGACTCCTTGGGAATGAGCAGTTCTTC
cdr3_aa: CASSPRLLGNEQFF

clone_size: .
v_call: TRBV27
d_call: TRBD1
j_call: TRBJ2-1
cdr3_nt: TGTGCCAGCAGTCTCGACAGGGGCCTCTACAATGAGCAGTTCTTC
cdr3_aa: CASSLDRGLYNEQFF

clone_size: few
v_call: TRBV4-3
d_call: .
j_call: TRBJ2-1
cdr3_nt: TGCGCCAGCAGCCGTCTACCCTTAGCCGGGGCCAATGAGCAGTTCTTC
cdr3_aa: CASSRLPLAGANEQFF

clone_size: .
v_call: TRBV5-6
d_call: TRBD2
j_call: TRBJ2-1
cdr3_nt: TGTGCCAGCAGCTTAGCTGGGACTAGCGAGGTCCACAATGAGCAGTTCTTC
cdr3_aa: CASSLAGTSEVHNEQFF

clone_size: .
v_call: TRBV12-3/TRBV12-4
d_call: .
j_call: TRBJ1-1
cdr3_nt: TGTGCCAGCAGCCCAACCACCAGGACTGAAGCTTTCTTT
cdr3_aa: CASSPTTRTEAFF

clone_size: few
v_call: TRBV9
d_call: TRBD2
j_call: TRBJ2-7
cdr3_nt: TGTGCCAGCAGCGTCGGGGGACTAGCGGGAGGCGAGCAGTACTTC
cdr3_aa: CASSVGGLAGGEQYF

clone_size: .
v_call: TRBV7-2
d_call: .
j_call: TRBJ2-3
cdr3_nt: TGTGCCAGCAGCTTAGCGCAAGGGACCAGCCCCCATACGCAGTATTTT
cdr3_aa: CASSLAQGTSPHTQYF

clone_size: .
v_call: TRBV6-5
d_call: .
j_call: TRBJ2-1
cdr3_nt: TGTGCCAGCATGCCAGCGGAGTACAATGAGCAGTTCTTC
cdr3_aa: CASMPAEYNEQFF

clone_size: .
v_call: TRBV10-1
d_call: .
j_call: TRBJ2-4
cdr3_nt: TGCGCCAGCTGGGGGCTCACTAAGTACTTC
cdr3_aa: CASWGLTKYF

clone_size: .
v_call: TRBV28
d_call: TRBD1
j_call: TRBJ2-7
cdr3_nt: TGTGCCAGCAGTTTAAAGGTCCGACAGGGCTACGAGCAGTACTTC
cdr3_aa: CASSLKVRQGYEQYF

clone_size: few
v_call: TRBV5-1
d_call: .
j_call: TRBJ2-5
cdr3_nt: TGCGCCAGCAGCCAGTGGACAGACCAAGAGACCCAGTACTTC
cdr3_aa: CASSQWTDQETQYF

clone_size: .
v_call: TRBV29-1
d_call: TRBD1
j_call: TRBJ2-7
cdr3_nt: TGCAGCGCTGTGATGCCCGGGACAGGGACCTACGAGCAGTACTTC
cdr3_aa: CSAVMPGTGTYEQYF

clone_size: .
v_call: TRBV19
d_call: .
j_call: TRBJ2-2
cdr3_nt: TGTGCCAGTAGTATGTACCGGAACCCTAACACCGGGGAGCTGTTTTTT
cdr3_aa: CASSMYRNPNTGELFF

clone_size: .
v_call: TRBV15
d_call: TRBD2
j_call: TRBJ2-4
cdr3_nt: TGTGCCACCAGCAGAGAGTTGGGGGGGGACATTCAGTACTTC
cdr3_aa: CATSRELGGDIQYF

clone_size: few
v_call: TRBV7-9
d_call: TRBD1
j_call: TRBJ2-3
cdr3_nt: TGTGCCAGCCATCGACGGGACAGGGATCCAGATACGCAGTATTTT
cdr3_aa: CASHRRDRDPDTQYF

clone_size: few
v_call: TRBV6-1
d_call: TRBD2
j_call: TRBJ2-1
cdr3_nt: TGTGCCAGCAGACCTTCCGGGACTAGCCTCCAGCCCGGGGACAATGAGCAGTTCTTC
cdr3_aa: CASRPSGTSLQPGDNEQFF

clone_size: few
v_call: TRBV28
d_call: .
j_call: TRBJ1-3
cdr3_nt: TGTGCCACCAACAGTGAGATACTCCGCTCTGGAAACACCATATATTTT
cdr3_aa: CATNSEILRSGNTIYF

clone_size: few
v_call: TRBV2
d_call: .
j_call: TRBJ2-7
cdr3_nt: TGTGCCAGCAGCTTCTCTCTAGCGAGCGGGTCGGTCGGGCTCGAGCAGTACTTC
cdr3_aa: CASSFSLASGSVGLEQYF

clone_size: few
v_call: TRBV12-3/TRBV12-4
d_call: TRBD1
j_call: TRBJ1-4
cdr3_nt: TGTGCCAGCAGTCCCGACAGGGTGTATATGGCTAATGAAAAACTGTTTTTT
cdr3_aa: CASSPDRVYMANEKLFF

clone_size: .
v_call: TRBV27
d_call: .
j_call: TRBJ2-7
cdr3_nt: TGTGCCAGCAGTAGCCTGACAGTGGTTGGTTACGAGCAGTACTTC
cdr3_aa: CASSSLTVVGYEQYF

clone_size: few
v_call: TRBV2
d_call: TRBD1
j_call: TRBJ2-7
cdr3_nt: TGTGCCAGCATGAGGGGGACAGGGGGATACGAGCAGCACTTC
cdr3_aa: CASMRGTGGYEQHF

clone_size: few
v_call: TRBV9
d_call: .
j_call: TRBJ2-7
cdr3_nt: TGTGCCAGCAGCGTAGGTCCAGGGGGGACTAGTCCGGGGCACGAGCAGTACTTC
cdr3_aa: CASSVGPGGTSPGHEQYF

clone_size: .
v_call: TRBV12-3/TRBV12-4
d_call: .
j_call: TRBJ1-2
cdr3_nt: TGTGCCAGCAGTTTTAGGGGGGATGGCTACACCTTC
cdr3_aa: CASSFRGDGYTF

clone_size: .
v_call: TRBV5-5
d_call: TRBD2
j_call: TRBJ2-5
cdr3_nt: TGTGCCAGCAGCTTAGGGGCTAGCGGGGATGGGGAGACCCAGTACTTC
cdr3_aa: CASSLGASGDGETQYF

clone_size: .
v_call: TRBV28
d_call: TRBD2
j_call: TRBJ2-3
cdr3_nt: TGTGCCAGCAAGCGGGGGGATATCACAGATACGCAGTATTTT
cdr3_aa: CASKRGDITDTQYF

clone_size: .
v_call: TRBV29-1
d_call: .
j_call: TRBJ1-2
cdr3_nt: TGCAGCGTCCCGGAGCCGGGCTACACCTTC
cdr3_aa: CSVPEPGYTF

clone_size: many
v_call: TRBV2
d_call: TRBD2
j_call: TRBJ2-1
cdr3_nt: TGTGCCAGCAGTGGACTAGCGAATGAGCAGTTCTTC
cdr3_aa: CASSGLANEQFF

clone_size: few
v_call: TRBV28
d_call: TRBD1
j_call: TRBJ1-5
cdr3_nt: TGTGCCAGCAGTTACCGGGACAGGGGTAGTCAGCCCCAGCATTTT
cdr3_aa: CASSYRDRGSQPQHF

clone_size: few
v_call: TRBV6-5
d_call: TRBD2
j_call: TRBJ2-5
cdr3_nt: TGTGCCAGCAGGGCCGGGACTAGCTGGGAGACCCAGTACTTC
cdr3_aa: CASRAGTSWETQYF

clone_size: .
v_call: TRBV5-1
d_call: TRBD1
j_call: TRBJ1-1
cdr3_nt: TGCGCCAGCAGCTATGGACAGGGGAGCGCTGAAGCTTTCTTT
cdr3_aa: CASSYGQGSAEAFF

clone_size: few
v_call: TRBV18
d_call: TRBD2
j_call: TRBJ2-1
cdr3_nt: TGTGCCAGCTCACCAATGGGACTAGCCTCGTACAATGAGCAGTTCTTC
cdr3_aa: CASSPMGLASYNEQFF

clone_size: few
v_call: TRBV6-2/TRBV6-3
d_call: TRBD1
j_call: TRBJ1-5
cdr3_nt: TGTGCCAGCAGTGAACAGGGGACTCAGCCCCAGCATTTT
cdr3_aa: CASSEQGTQPQHF

clone_size: many
v_call: TRBV5-1
d_call: .
j_call: TRBJ2-5
cdr3_nt: TGCGCCAGCAGCCCGGGCCCGAAGGAGACCCAGTACTTC
cdr3_aa: CASSPGPKETQYF

clone_size: .
v_call: TRBV20-1
d_call: TRBD1
j_call: TRBJ2-2
cdr3_nt: TGCAGTACTAAGACAGGGACCGGGGAGCTGTTTTTT
cdr3_aa: CSTKTGTGELFF

clone_size: .
v_call: TRBV28
d_call: TRBD1
j_call: TRBJ2-7
cdr3_nt: TGTGCCGGCAGCGTAGACAGGGACCCCACCTACGAGCAGTACTTC
cdr3_aa: CAGSVDRDPTYEQYF

clone_size: .
v_call: TRBV20-1
d_call: TRBD2
j_call: TRBJ2-1
cdr3_nt: TGCAGTGCTAGAGCCCTGGGGGGGGCCTACAATGAGCAGTTCTTC
cdr3_aa: CSARALGGAYNEQFF

clone_size: .
v_call: TRBV4-2
d_call: TRBD2
j_call: TRBJ2-7
cdr3_nt: TGTGCCAGCAGCCAGGGTAGCGGGAGTCTTAATTACGAGCAGTACTTC
cdr3_aa: CASSQGSGSLNYEQYF

clone_size: few
v_call: TRBV11-2
d_call: .
j_call: TRBJ1-2
cdr3_nt: TGTGCCAGCAGCTCCAACAGGGCCACTAACTATGGCTACACCTTC
cdr3_aa: CASSSNRATNYGYTF

clone_size: .
v_call: TRBV3-1
d_call: TRBD1
j_call: TRBJ2-7
cdr3_nt: TGTGCCAGCAGCGCAGACAGGGGTCACGAGCAGTACTTC
cdr3_aa: CASSADRGHEQYF

clone_size: .
v_call: TRBV3-1
d_call: .
j_call: TRBJ2-7
cdr3_nt: TGTGCCAGCAGCATCTCAGGTGGGCGGAACGAGCAGTACTTC
cdr3_aa: CASSISGGRNEQYF

clone_size: once
v_call: TRBV12-3/TRBV12-4
d_call: .
j_call: TRBJ1-2
cdr3_nt: TGTGCCAGCAGTCCGGACCCTACAGGCAGTAAGGGCTACACCTTC
cdr3_aa: CASSPDPTGSKGYTF

clone_size: .
v_call: TRBV7-2
d_call: .
j_call: TRBJ2-5
cdr3_nt: TGTGCCAGCAGCTTCGGATCAGGGACCCAGTACTTC
cdr3_aa: CASSFGSGTQYF

clone_size: few
v_call: TRBV20-1
d_call: .
j_call: TRBJ1-4
cdr3_nt: TGCAGTGCTTTACACCAACAGGCTGAAAAACTGTTTTTT
cdr3_aa: CSALHQQAEKLFF

clone_size: .
v_call: TRBV29-1
d_call: TRBD1
j_call: TRBJ2-5
cdr3_nt: TGCAGCGTTCACTTCTACGGACAGGGTGAGGAGACCCAGTACTTC
cdr3_aa: CSVHFYGQGEETQYF